This T cell receptor beta chain was captured in a study of T cell repertoires in cytomegalovirus infection. Overall study: Through public TCR beta signatures, both CMV infection and matching HLA type were indicated.

Concerning this clonotype itself: The antigen is not known.

Via MiXCR, TCRdb re-called the reads, giving one row per CDR3 protein. The sample has 310,000 or so distinct CDR3 sequences, about 9.1% seen once. Study-wide results and limits: Cumulative public TCR beta family frequency identified carriers of CMV plus the relevant HLA. Dominating the ex vivo response were TCR beta clonotypes that were CMV-specific and HLA-C-restricted.

The CDR3 spans 16 residues. Deletions cut 3 bases from V and 2 bases from J, with 15 bases between. Germline CDR1 reads MGHDK; CDR2 reads SYGVNS. The specimen was PBMCs. V and J are TRBV25-1 and TRBJ2-3, with D perhaps matching TRBD1 (6 bases). The sequence came from a human donor in good health (CMV status not recorded). Some clones in this sample may be carry-over from other donors' samples. The CDR3 nucleotides read TGTGCCAGCAGTGATATGGTCAGGGGTTACACAGATACGCAGTATTTT. Residues: CASSDMVRGYTDTQYF. Combining the CDR3 with reference TRBV25-1 and TRBJ2-3 gives the whole variable domain EADIYQTPRYLVIGTGKKITLECSQTMGHDKMYWYQQDPGMELHLIHYSYGVNSTEKGDLSSESTVSRIRTEHFPLTLESARPSHTSQYLCASSDMVRGYTDTQYFGPGTRLTVL.